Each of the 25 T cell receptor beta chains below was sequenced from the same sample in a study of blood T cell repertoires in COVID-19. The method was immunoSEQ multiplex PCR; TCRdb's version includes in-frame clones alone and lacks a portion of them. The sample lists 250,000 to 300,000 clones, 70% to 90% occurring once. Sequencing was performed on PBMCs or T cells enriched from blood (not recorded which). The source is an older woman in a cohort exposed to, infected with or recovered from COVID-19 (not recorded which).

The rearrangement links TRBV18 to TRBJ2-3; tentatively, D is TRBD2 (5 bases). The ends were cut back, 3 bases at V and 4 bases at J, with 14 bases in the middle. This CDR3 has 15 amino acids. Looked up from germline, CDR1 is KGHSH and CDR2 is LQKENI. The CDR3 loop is CASSPTSRPADTQYF. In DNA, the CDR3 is TGTGCCAGCTCACCCACTAGTCGTCCCGCAGATACGCAGTATTTT. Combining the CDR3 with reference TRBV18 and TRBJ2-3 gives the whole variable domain NAGVMQNPRHLVRRRGQEARLRCSPMKGHSHVYWYRQLPEEGLKFMVYLQKENIIDESGMPKERFSAEFPKEGPSILRIQQVVRGDSAAYFCASSPTSRPADTQYFGPGTRLTVL.

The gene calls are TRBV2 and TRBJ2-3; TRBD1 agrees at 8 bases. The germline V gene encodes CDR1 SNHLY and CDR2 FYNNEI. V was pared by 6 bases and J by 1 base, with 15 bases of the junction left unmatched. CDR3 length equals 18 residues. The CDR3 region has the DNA TGTGCCAGCAGCCGACAGGGGTTTACTGGCACCCGCACAGATACGCAGTATTTT. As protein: CASSRQGFTGTRTDTQYF.

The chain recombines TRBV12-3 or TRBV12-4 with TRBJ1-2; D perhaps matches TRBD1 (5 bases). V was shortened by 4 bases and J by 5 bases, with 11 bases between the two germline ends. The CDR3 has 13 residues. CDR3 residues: CASSYSGNYGYTF. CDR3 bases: TGTGCCAGCAGTTACTCAGGGAATTATGGCTACACCTTC.

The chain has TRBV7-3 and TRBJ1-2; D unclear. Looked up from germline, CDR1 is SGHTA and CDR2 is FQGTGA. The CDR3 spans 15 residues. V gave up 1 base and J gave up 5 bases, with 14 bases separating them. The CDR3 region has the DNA TGTGCCAGCAGCTTAAACGGGGAAGCCGGGTATGGCTACACCTTC. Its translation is CASSLNGEAGYGYTF.

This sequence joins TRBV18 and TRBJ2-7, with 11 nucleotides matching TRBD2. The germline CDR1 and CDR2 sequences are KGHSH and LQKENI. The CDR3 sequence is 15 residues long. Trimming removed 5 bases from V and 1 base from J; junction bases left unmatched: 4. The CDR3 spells CASSASGRKSYEQYF. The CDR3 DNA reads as TGTGCCAGCTCAGCTAGCGGGAGGAAATCCTACGAGCAGTACTTC.

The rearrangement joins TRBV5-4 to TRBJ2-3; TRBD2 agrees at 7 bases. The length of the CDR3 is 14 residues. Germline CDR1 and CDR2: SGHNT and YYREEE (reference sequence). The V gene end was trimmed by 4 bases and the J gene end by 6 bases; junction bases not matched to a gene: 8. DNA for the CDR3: TGTGCCAGCAGCCCCAGAAGGGGAGGGGATACGCAGTATTTT. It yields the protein CASSPRRGGDTQYF.

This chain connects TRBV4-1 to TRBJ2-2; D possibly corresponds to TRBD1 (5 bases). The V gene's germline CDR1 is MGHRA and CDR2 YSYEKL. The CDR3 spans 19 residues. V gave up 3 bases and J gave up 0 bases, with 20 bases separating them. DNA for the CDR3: TGCGCCAGCAGCCACCCCTTGGCAGGGCCACTCGCGAACACCGGGGAGCTGTTTTTT. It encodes CASSHPLAGPLANTGELFF.

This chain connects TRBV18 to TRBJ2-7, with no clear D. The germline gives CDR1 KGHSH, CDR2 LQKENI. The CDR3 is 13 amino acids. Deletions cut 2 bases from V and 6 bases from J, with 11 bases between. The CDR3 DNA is TGTGCCAGCTCACCAGACCACAGTGGCGAGCAGTACTTC. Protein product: CASSPDHSGEQYF.

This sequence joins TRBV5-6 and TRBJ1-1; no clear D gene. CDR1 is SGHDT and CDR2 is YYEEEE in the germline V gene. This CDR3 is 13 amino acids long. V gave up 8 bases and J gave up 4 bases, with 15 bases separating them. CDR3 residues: CASTRGEGTEAFF. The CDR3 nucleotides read TGTGCCAGTACTCGCGGGGAAGGCACTGAAGCTTTCTTT.

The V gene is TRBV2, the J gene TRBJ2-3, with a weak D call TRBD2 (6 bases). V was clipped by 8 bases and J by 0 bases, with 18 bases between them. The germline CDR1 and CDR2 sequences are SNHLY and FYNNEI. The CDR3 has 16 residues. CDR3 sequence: CASRGGGKSSTDTQYF. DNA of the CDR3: TGTGCCAGCCGTGGAGGCGGGAAATCTAGCACAGATACGCAGTATTTT.

CDR3 amino acids: CASSFGGRGTGELFF. Here the CDR3 DNA reads TGTGCCAGCAGCTTCGGGGGGCGCGGCACCGGGGAGCTGTTTTTT. J is TRBJ2-2 and V is TRBV13; the D gene is possibly TRBD2 (7 bases). V lost 3 bases, J lost 4 bases, and 12 bases lay in between. The CDR3 covers 15 residues. Germline-derived CDR1 and CDR2 are PRHDT and FYEKMQ (reference sequence).

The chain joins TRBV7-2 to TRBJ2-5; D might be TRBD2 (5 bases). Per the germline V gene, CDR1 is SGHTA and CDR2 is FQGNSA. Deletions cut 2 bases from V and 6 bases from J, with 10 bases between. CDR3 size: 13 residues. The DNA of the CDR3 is TGTGCCAGCAGCTTAAATAGCGCGAAGACCCAGTACTTC. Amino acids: CASSLNSAKTQYF.

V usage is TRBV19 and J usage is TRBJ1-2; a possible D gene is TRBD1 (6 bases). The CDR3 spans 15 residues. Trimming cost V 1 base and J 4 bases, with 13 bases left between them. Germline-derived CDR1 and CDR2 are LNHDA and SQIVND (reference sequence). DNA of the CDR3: TGTGCCAGTAGTATAGTAAGAGCGGACAGCTATGGCTACACCTTC. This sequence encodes CASSIVRADSYGYTF.

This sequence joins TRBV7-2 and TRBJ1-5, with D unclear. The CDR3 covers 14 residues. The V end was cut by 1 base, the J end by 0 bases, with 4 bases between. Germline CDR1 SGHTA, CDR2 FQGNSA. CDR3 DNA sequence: TGTGCCAGCAGCTTAGACGGTAGCAATCAGCCCCAGCATTTT. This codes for CASSLDGSNQPQHF.

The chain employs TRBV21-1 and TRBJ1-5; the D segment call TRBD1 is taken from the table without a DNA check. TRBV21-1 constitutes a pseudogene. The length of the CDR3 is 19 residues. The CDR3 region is CASSKEKGAASGGNQPQHF. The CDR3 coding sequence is TGTGCCAGCAGCAAAGAGAAGGGGGCGGCAAGTGGGGGCAATCAGCCCCAGCATTTT.

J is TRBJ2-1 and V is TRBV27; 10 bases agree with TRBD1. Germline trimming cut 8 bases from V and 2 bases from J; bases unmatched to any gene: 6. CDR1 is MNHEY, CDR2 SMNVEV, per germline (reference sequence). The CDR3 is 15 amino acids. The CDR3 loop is CASSWDRGTYNEQFF. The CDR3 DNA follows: TGTGCCAGCTCGTGGGACAGGGGAACCTACAATGAGCAGTTCTTC.

This CDR3 is CASSLQGANTQYF. CDR3 DNA sequence: TGTGCCAGCAGTTTACAGGGGGCTAATACGCAGTATTTT. This chain connects TRBV12-3 or TRBV12-4 to TRBJ2-3; 8 bases are shared with TRBD1. V gave up 2 bases and J gave up 7 bases; unmatched junction bases: 2. There are 13 residues in the CDR3.

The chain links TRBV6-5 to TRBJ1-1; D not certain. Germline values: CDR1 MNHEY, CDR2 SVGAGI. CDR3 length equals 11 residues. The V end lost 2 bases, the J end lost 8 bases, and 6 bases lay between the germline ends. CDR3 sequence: CASSYGREAFF. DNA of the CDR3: TGTGCCAGCAGTTACGGGCGAGAAGCTTTCTTT.

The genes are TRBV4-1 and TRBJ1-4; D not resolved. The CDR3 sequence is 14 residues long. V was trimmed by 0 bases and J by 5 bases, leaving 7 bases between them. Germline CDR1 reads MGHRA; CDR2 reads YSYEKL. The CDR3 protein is CASSQDGQNEKLFF. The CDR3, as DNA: TGCGCCAGCAGCCAAGATGGGCAGAATGAAAAACTGTTTTTT.

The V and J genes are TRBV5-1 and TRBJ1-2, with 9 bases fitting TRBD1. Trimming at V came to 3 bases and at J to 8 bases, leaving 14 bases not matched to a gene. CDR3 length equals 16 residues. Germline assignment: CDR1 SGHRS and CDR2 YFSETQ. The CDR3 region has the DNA TGCGCCAGCAGCTCTGACCCGGGACAGGGTCCCCAAGGCTACACCTTC. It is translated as CASSSDPGQGPQGYTF.

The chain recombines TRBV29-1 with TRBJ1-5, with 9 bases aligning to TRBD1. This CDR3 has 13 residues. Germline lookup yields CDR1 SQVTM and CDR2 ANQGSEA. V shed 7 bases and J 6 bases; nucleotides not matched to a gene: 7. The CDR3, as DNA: TGCAGCGCTCGGACAGGGGAAATTCAGCCCCAGCATTTT. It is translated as CSARTGEIQPQHF. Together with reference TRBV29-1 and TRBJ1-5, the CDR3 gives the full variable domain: SAVISQKPSRDICQRGTSLTIQCQVDSQVTMMFWYRQQPGQSLTLIATANQGSEATYESGFVIDKFPISRPNLTFSTLTVSNMSPEDSSIYLCSARTGEIQPQHFGDGTRLSIL.

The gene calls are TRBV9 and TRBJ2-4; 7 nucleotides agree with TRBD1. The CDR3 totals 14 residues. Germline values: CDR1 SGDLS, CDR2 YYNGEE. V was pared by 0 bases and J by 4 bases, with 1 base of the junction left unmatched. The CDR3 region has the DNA TGTGCCAGCAGCGTAGAGGGACAGAAAAACATTCAGTACTTC. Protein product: CASSVEGQKNIQYF.

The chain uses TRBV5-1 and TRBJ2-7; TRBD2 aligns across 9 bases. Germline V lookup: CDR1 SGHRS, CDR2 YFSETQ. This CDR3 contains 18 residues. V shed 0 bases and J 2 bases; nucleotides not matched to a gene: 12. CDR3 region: CASSLGFAGGTTAYEQYF. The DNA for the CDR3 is TGCGCCAGCAGCTTGGGTTTTGCGGGAGGGACTACGGCCTACGAGCAGTACTTC.

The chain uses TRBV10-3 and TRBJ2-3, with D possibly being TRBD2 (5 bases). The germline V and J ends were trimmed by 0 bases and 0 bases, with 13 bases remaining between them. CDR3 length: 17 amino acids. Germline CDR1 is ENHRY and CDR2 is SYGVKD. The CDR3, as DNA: TGTGCCATCAGTGAGTCGACTTACGGCGGGAGCACAGATACGCAGTATTTT. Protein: CAISESTYGGSTDTQYF.

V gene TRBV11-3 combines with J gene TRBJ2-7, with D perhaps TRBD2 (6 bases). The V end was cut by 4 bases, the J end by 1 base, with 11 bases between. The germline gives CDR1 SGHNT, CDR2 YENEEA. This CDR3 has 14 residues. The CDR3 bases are TGTGCCAGCAGCTCCGACGGGGGATCCTACGAGCAGTACTTC. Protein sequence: CASSSDGGSYEQYF.